This T cell receptor beta chain came from a study of shared clonotypes between healthy human individuals. Libraries were prepared by immunoSEQ multiplex PCR; TCRdb keeps only in-frame clonotypes and omits some of them. The table has 2.3 million or so clones, roughly 93% seen once; the top ten hold approximately 0.4%. In the case of this clone: Its target is unknown.

The study, taken as a whole, reports: Memory subsets had estimated richness that was generally smaller than that of naive subsets. Tissues were not sampled, only blood, and their repertoires likely differ.

Germline V gives CDR1 LNHDA, CDR2 SQIVND (reference sequence). CDR3 length equals 13 residues. The chain combines TRBV19 with TRBJ2-5, with D maybe TRBD2 (5 bases). The end of the DNA aligns better with TRBJ2-7, so the J call may be wrong. The TCR originated in a man between 18 and 35 years old in good health. Some clones in this sample may be carry-over from other donors' samples. The source material was naive CD4+ T cells from PBMCs. Subset meaning: CD45RA+ positively selected. The CDR3: CASSKDGAYEQYF. CDR3 coding DNA: TGTGCCAGTAGTAAGGACGGGGCCTACGAGCAGTACTTC.